Below, one T cell receptor (beta chain) is given with its context. Its antigen remains unidentified. No base quality values were provided; no much bigger clone lies one nucleotide off. These data come from a study of human T cells and chemical hapten exposure (dated by TCRdb to the early 2020s). About the investigation overall: For sensitization, 2% DPC in acetone was applied to a roughly 2 cm by roughly 2 cm area of upper inner arm skin. The libraries were sequenced as a pool, and the TCR yield per sample differed mostly because of small variations in library volumes within the pool. Approximately 30 alopecia patients provided blood for TCR sequencing at one to four time points (pre-sensitization, 2, 6 and 24 weeks). Patients additionally received weekly therapeutic DPC doses to the scalp throughout the approximately 24-week study period. The patient cohort, mostly female, included alopecia areata with under or over 50% scalp involvement, alopecia totalis and alopecia universalis. Patient blood was sampled pre-sensitization (week 0) and at 2, 6 and about 24 weeks after DPC sensitization. Patch tests used Finn chambers with 0.01% DPC on the upper back, scored after 6 days by International Contact Dermatitis Research Group standards. The study tracked peripheral blood TCR repertoire changes in vivo during primary and secondary sensitization to the hapten diphenylcyclopropenone (DPC) in alopecia patients. The full study reports these points: Alopecia, a presumed autoimmune disease, was present in all patients, so the immune response of the patients might differ from that of healthy individuals. Repeated subsampling changed both the strength of the expansion versus patch-test correlation and the threshold at which the correlation became significant. Compared with pre-sensitization or healthy control sets, expanded TCRs formed significantly more large CDR3 similarity clusters, which is consistent with antigen-driven responses. The number of TCRs above 1 in 1000 frequency did not change with DPC sensitization; there was no evidence of global repertoire structure alterations. Patch test score was positively correlated with the number of PT1 expanded TCRs, with significance at thresholds 8, 16 and 32 but not at 4.

The sample's time point label, in plain terms: pre-sensitization, week 0. The sample's treatment or condition label, decoded: therapeutic diphenylcyclopropenone sensitization with weekly scalp DPC. Blood at each patch-test visit was drawn before the patch test was applied. Patients were considered eligible if aged 18 to 70, diagnosed with alopecia and deemed suitable for DPC therapy, and patients were excluded if pregnant. Total RNA was extracted from unfractionated whole blood collected in Tempus Blood RNA tubes. The library relied on RACE. Sequencing used a NextSeq 500. Library preparation attached unique molecular identifiers to individual cDNA molecules for quantitative, reproducible TCR counting. From each blood RNA sample, both TCR alpha and TCR beta chains were sequenced. On the study's bioinformatics: A median of about 100,000 TCRs per sample was observed, with a range of about 20,000 to 690,600. V, J and CDR3 annotation of the TCR reads was carried out using the Decombinator software suite. For the PS versus PT1 abundance plots, all samples were subsampled to the same number of TCRs (28,000). TCRs were defined as expanded if absent before sensitization and observed at least eight times at the 2-week time point. Using fastp trimming at Q25 and MiXCR clonotype assembly, TCRdb reanalyzed the public sequencing data and kept in-frame beta chains. A single entry per CDR3 protein holds the most common genes and DNA from its merged rows. TCRdb's processing, not the authors' own work, is the source of the V and J calls. This sample is represented by about 87,000 distinct CDR3 sequences; around 10% of them were singletons. Around 4% of the sample is taken by the ten largest.

Germline trimming amounts to 3 bases on V and 5 bases on J, with 5 as the count of junction bases outside the gene matches. CDR1 and CDR2, looked up from the germline V gene, are SGHRS and YFSETQ. CDR3 length: 15 amino acids, cysteine to phenylalanine. The only DNA kept is the CDR3, 45 bases in frame from the first base. The TCR sequence derives from a woman aged 40-49 years with alopecia areata. Some clones in this sample may be carry-over from other donors' samples. The chain joins TRBV5-1 to TRBJ1-6, and 7 bases in between align with TRBD1. The sample consisted of whole blood, taken in connection with sensitization to the hapten diphenylcyclopropenone (DPC). The CDR3 sequence is CASSSLTGDNSPLHF. The DNA is as follows: TGCGCCAGCAGCTCGCTTACAGGGGATAATTCACCCCTCCACTTT.